This TCR beta chain was found in a study of identical twins. Study findings and constraints: Less excess twin sharing appeared in beta out-of-frame sequences. Invariant populations such as MAIT and iNKT cells could partly muddle zero-insertion analyses. In drawing conclusions, the study used cross-sectional statistical analysis and did not follow the same donors.

A universal primer site was added by template switching, and unique molecular identifiers were carried by the cDNA. Via MiXCR, TCRdb re-called the 5' RACE reads, giving one row per CDR3 protein. The profile shows about 530,000 distinct CDR3 sequences, 20% to 25% of them singletons. V gave up 6 bases and J gave up 0 bases; unmatched junction bases: 3. CDR3 length: 15 residues. Germline loops: CDR1 SNHLY, CDR2 FYNNEI. In this sample, this clonotype turned up a few times. Its antigen is still unknown. Separately, the same data were catalogued under a study of yellow fever vaccine responses in identical twins.

The rearrangement links TRBV2 to TRBJ1-1; 11 bases align to TRBD1. The receptor's source is a woman aged 18-35 years in good health. Sequenced sample: CD4+ T cells sorted from blood. CDR3: CASSGTGGLNTEAFF. In DNA form, the CDR3 reads TGTGCCAGCAGCGGGACAGGGGGTTTGAACACTGAAGCTTTCTTT. Based on the CDR3 plus reference TRBV2 and TRBJ1-1, the full variable domain is EPEVTQTPSHQVTQMGQEVILRCVPISNHLYFYWYRQILGQKVEFLVSFYNNEISEKSEIFDDQFSVERPDGSNFTLKIRSTKLEDSAMYFCASSGTGGLNTEAFFGQGTRLTVV.